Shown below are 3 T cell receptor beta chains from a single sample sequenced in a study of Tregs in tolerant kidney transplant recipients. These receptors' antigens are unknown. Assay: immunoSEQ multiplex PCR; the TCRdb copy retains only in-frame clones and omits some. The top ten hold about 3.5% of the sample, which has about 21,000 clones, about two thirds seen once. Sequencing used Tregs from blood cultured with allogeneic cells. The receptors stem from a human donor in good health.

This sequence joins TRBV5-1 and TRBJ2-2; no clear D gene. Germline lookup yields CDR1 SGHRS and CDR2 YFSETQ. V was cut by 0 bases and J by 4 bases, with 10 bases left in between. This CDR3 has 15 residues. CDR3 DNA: TGCGCCAGCAGCTTGGGGCCAGGCTTCACCGGGGAGCTGTTTTTT. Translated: CASSLGPGFTGELFF.

CDR3: CASRSTRFYGYTF. DNA of the CDR3: TGTGCCAGCAGATCCACCCGATTCTATGGCTACACCTTC. The rearrangement joins TRBV6-6 to TRBJ1-2; D gene unclear. Germline loops: CDR1 MNHNY, CDR2 SVGAGI (reference sequence). The CDR3 extends over 13 amino acids. V gave up 6 bases and J gave up 4 bases, with 12 bases separating them.

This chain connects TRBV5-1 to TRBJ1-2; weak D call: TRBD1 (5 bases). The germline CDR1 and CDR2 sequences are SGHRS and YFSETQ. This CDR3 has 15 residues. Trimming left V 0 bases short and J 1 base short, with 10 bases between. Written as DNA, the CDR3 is TGCGCCAGCAGCTTGGCGGCAGGGCTTAACTATGGCTACACCTTC. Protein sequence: CASSLAAGLNYGYTF.